A single T cell receptor (beta chain) is shown here with its context. The antigen remains unidentified. The data were obtained in a study of shared clonotypes between healthy human individuals. Repertoires were generated with immunoSEQ multiplex PCR, while TCRdb's copy carries only in-frame clones and drops some. The data show about 2.1 million clones, with 85% to 95% seen just once and around 1.7% held by the top ten. General study results and limits: Between a handful of donors, naive CD4 clonotypes were shared at a level of about 5%. Non-shared clonotypes were found to have lower generation probabilities than the clonotypes that were shared by all four of the sorted-subset donors. Estimated richness was generally greater in naive than memory subsets.

This CDR3 contains 14 residues. The germline V gene has CDR1 SEHNR and CDR2 FQNEAQ (reference sequence). The ends were cut back, 7 bases at V and 5 bases at J, with 15 bases in the middle. Positive CCR7 selection of CD45RO-negative cells yielded the naive CD8 cells, and terminally differentiated effector memory CD45RA+ cells were excluded. Sequencing was carried out using naive CD8+ T cells from PBMCs. V gene TRBV7-9 combines with J gene TRBJ2-1; D is ambiguous. The origin of this receptor is a man younger than 30 in good health. Some clones in this sample may be carry-over from other donors' samples. The CDR3 here is CASTENLLDNEQFF. The CDR3 DNA sequence: TGTGCCAGCACCGAAAATCTCTTAGACAATGAGCAGTTCTTC.